Presented here are 14 T cell receptor beta chains from one specimen sequenced in a study of blood T cell repertoires in COVID-19. Sequencing used immunoSEQ multiplex PCR; TCRdb keeps in-frame clones, though not all of them. Here the sample spans about 230,000 clones, approximately 81% being singletons. Sequencing was performed on peripheral blood. The receptors were gathered from a man in his forties or fifties with acute or convalescent COVID-19.

This clone has only one observation. The CDR3 loop reads CASIERINYGYTF. The CDR3 DNA reads as TGTGCCAGCATTGAGAGGATAAACTATGGCTACACCTTC. The chain couples TRBV2 to TRBJ1-2; D uncertain. Germline lookup yields CDR1 SNHLY and CDR2 FYNNEI. V was cut by 7 bases and J by 2 bases, with 11 bases left in between. The CDR3 has 13 residues.

The V gene is TRBV4-1, the J gene TRBJ2-3; D possibly corresponds to TRBD2 (5 bases). CDR1 is MGHRA, CDR2 YSYEKL, per germline. The V end lost 4 bases, the J end lost 2 bases, and 13 bases lay between the germline ends. This CDR3 has 15 residues. The chain's CDR3 is CASSLAAAATDTQYF. In DNA, the CDR3 is TGCGCCAGCAGCCTTGCGGCAGCGGCCACAGATACGCAGTATTTT.

There are a few counts of this clone. J is TRBJ2-2 and V is TRBV19; D unclear. CDR3 length equals 14 residues. V lost 7 bases, J lost 0 bases, and 9 bases lay in between. CDR1 is LNHDA, CDR2 SQIVND, per germline (reference sequence). The CDR3 DNA follows: TGTGCCAGTACCTCTTCCGCGAACACCGGGGAGCTGTTTTTT. Encoded protein: CASTSSANTGELFF.

V and J are TRBV12-5 and TRBJ1-1, with 7 bases fitting TRBD1. Germline CDR1 is LGHNT and CDR2 is FRNRAP. This CDR3 spans 18 amino acids. The junction had 15 bases not matched to a gene; V was cut back by 0 bases and J by 5 bases. DNA of the CDR3: TGTGCTAGTGGTTTGGTCTTGACCGGGACAGAAACGGTGACTGAAGCTTTCTTT. Protein product: CASGLVLTGTETVTEAFF.

The chain couples TRBV28 to TRBJ1-5, with 10 bases identical to TRBD1. CDR1 is MDHEN, CDR2 SYDVKM, per germline. This CDR3 has 18 residues. V lost 7 bases, J lost 2 bases, and 14 bases stayed unmatched. CDR3 amino acids: CASNPGGQGPRGNQPQHF. Here the CDR3 DNA reads TGTGCCAGCAACCCAGGGGGACAGGGGCCCCGTGGCAATCAGCCCCAGCATTTT.

In DNA, the CDR3 is TGTGCCAGCAGCTTAGACAGGGACTATGGCTACACCTTC. It codes for CASSLDRDYGYTF. V gene TRBV7-2 combines with J gene TRBJ1-2; the D gene is possibly TRBD1 (6 bases). Germline V gives CDR1 SGHTA, CDR2 FQGNSA. The CDR3 runs 13 residues. The V gene lost 1 base and the J gene lost 3 bases, with 6 bases spanning the gap.

This chain uses TRBV10-3 with TRBJ1-5; a possible D gene is TRBD1 (6 bases). In germline, CDR1 is ENHRY, CDR2 SYGVKD. Trimming removed 7 bases at V and 3 bases at J, with 10 bases between. The CDR3 runs 13 residues. CDR3 in DNA: TGTGCCATCACTGGGGGCGACAATCAGCCCCAGCATTTT. It is translated as CAITGGDNQPQHF.

The rearrangement joins TRBV3-1 (or the pseudogene TRBV3-2) to TRBJ1-1, with D perhaps TRBD1 (5 bases). The germline CDR1 and CDR2 sequences are LGHDT and YNNKEL (reference sequence). The CDR3 is 15 residues long. V lost 0 bases, J lost 11 bases, and 19 bases lay in between. The CDR3 DNA reads as TGTGCCAGCAGCCAAGATTGGCGGACATCAAAGATGGCTTTCTTT. Translation: CASSQDWRTSKMAFF.

The rearrangement joins TRBV12-3 or TRBV12-4 to TRBJ2-7; D is unclear. Trimming cost V 5 bases and J 3 bases, with 5 bases left between them. This CDR3 region has 11 residues. CDR3 sequence (DNA): TGTGCCAGCAGTCCCCTCTACGAGCAGTACTTC. Amino acids: CASSPLYEQYF.

V usage is TRBV5-4 and J usage is TRBJ2-7; 8 positions match TRBD1. CDR3 length equals 15 residues. V shed 4 bases and J 5 bases; nucleotides not matched to a gene: 11. Per the germline V gene, CDR1 is SGHNT and CDR2 is YYREEE (reference sequence). In DNA, the CDR3 is TGTGCCAGCAGCCCTTCCGGGACAGGTGAAAACGAGCAGTACTTC. This codes for CASSPSGTGENEQYF.

This rearrangement joins TRBV10-1 to TRBJ1-5; 8 nucleotides align to TRBD1. CDR1 WNHNN and CDR2 SYGVQD come from the germline V gene (reference sequence). J gave up 7 bases and V 6 bases, and 8 bases lay outside the gene matches. CDR3 length: 14 amino acids. The CDR3 DNA reads as TGCGCCAGCAGGGCGGACAGGGAAAGACAGCCCCAGCATTTT. Protein sequence: CASRADRERQPQHF.

V usage is TRBV5-1 and J usage is TRBJ1-2; D possibly corresponds to TRBD1 (6 bases). The CDR3 sequence is 15 residues long. CDR1 is SGHRS, CDR2 YFSETQ, per germline. V was trimmed by 4 bases and J by 5 bases, leaving 18 bases between them. The CDR3 nucleotides read TGCGCCAGCAGCCCCATTCAGGGGAAGGGATATGGCTACACCTTC. It encodes CASSPIQGKGYGYTF.

The chain has TRBV6-5 and TRBJ2-7; D might be TRBD1 (6 bases). The CDR3 sequence is 13 residues long. With 9 bases removed from V and 4 bases from J, the gap between germline ends came to 16 bases. Germline CDR1 reads MNHEY; CDR2 reads SVGAGI. This chain's CDR3 is CASYHQGMYEQYF. DNA for the CDR3: TGTGCCAGTTACCACCAGGGGATGTACGAGCAGTACTTC.

This sequence joins TRBV30 and TRBJ1-5; 11 positions agree with TRBD1. The CDR3 consists of 15 residues. Per the germline V gene, CDR1 is GTSNPN and CDR2 is SVGIG (reference sequence). J lost 7 bases, V lost 2 bases, and 7 bases had no gene match. The CDR3 protein is CAWSTGTGGNQPQHF. The CDR3 region has the DNA TGTGCCTGGAGTACCGGGACAGGGGGGAACCAGCCCCAGCATTTT.